This T cell receptor beta chain originates from a study of glioma-infiltrating T cells after dendritic cell vaccination. The time point was: after dendritic cell vaccination, including at tumor progression/relapse. This clone is medium-sized (0.01 to 0.1%) in the sample. In germline, CDR1 is SQVTM, CDR2 ANQGSEA. The CDR3 sequence is 13 residues long. V gave up 4 bases and J gave up 8 bases, with 17 bases separating them. Some clones are missing from TCRdb's copy, which holds only in-frame ones; the method was immunoSEQ multiplex PCR. The table lists some 91,000 clones, over 75% of them singletons. The rearrangement uses TRBV29-1 and TRBJ1-2; TRBD1 is a possible D gene (6 bases). The clonotype was recovered from a human donor with glioblastoma. The starting material was blood, obtained after dendritic cell vaccination. CDR3 sequence: CSVARSGADGYTF. Written as DNA, the CDR3 is TGCAGCGTTGCCCGGTCAGGGGCCGACGGCTACACCTTC.